This T cell receptor (beta chain) was recorded in a study of blood T cell repertoires in COVID-19. Overall study context: COVID-19 samples, acute and convalescent, were from the United States, Italy and Spain.

This clone was detected only a few times. In the original workflow: For nucleated cells, counts were estimated from reference gene primer amplification. Some clones are missing from TCRdb's copy, which holds only in-frame ones; the method was immunoSEQ multiplex PCR. V and J calls and clone size are as listed in that table; D and trimming were resolved from the DNA. The sample includes fewer than 140,000 clones, 70% to 80% of them seen just once. The CDR3 is 16 residues long. Germline V gene data show CDR1 as SGHRS and CDR2 as YFSETQ. Trimming at V came to 3 bases and at J to 7 bases, leaving 5 bases not matched to a gene.

The sequenced sample consisted of peripheral blood. This chain links TRBV5-1 with TRBJ2-3, with 16 bases that match TRBD2. The TCR was taken from a human donor with acute or convalescent COVID-19. The donor label of this sample is uncertain. In DNA, the CDR3 is TGCGCCAGCAGCTCCGGGACTAGCGGGGGGGCTTATACGCAGTATTTT. Translating gives CASSSGTSGGAYTQYF.